This T cell receptor beta chain was documented in a study of T cell repertoires in cytomegalovirus infection. This clonotype was counted many times. In TCRdb, the reads were re-called with MiXCR into one record per CDR3 protein. The profile shows 560,000 or so distinct CDR3 sequences, more than 15% of them singletons. V was trimmed by 0 bases and J by 6 bases, leaving 8 bases between them. The CDR3 length is 13 residues. Sequencing was carried out using CD8+ T cells from PBMCs. The rearrangement uses TRBV12-3 or TRBV12-4 and TRBJ1-2; D is unresolved. This TCR was recovered from a human donor in good health (CMV status not recorded). Some clones in this sample may be carry-over from other donors' samples. The CDR3 protein is CASSLALGDGYTF. CDR3 DNA: TGTGCCAGCAGTTTAGCGCTCGGGGATGGCTACACCTTC.